This entry is about one TCR beta chain. Time point denoted: patch test 1, 2 weeks after DPC sensitization. The treatment was: therapeutic diphenylcyclopropenone sensitization with weekly scalp DPC. The source of the sample is a study of human T cells and chemical hapten exposure. TCRdb passed the RACE reads through MiXCR, listing each CDR3 protein once. Among some 400,000 distinct CDR3 sequences listed, about 4.4% were seen once. V lost 1 base, J lost 10 bases, and 10 bases lay in between. Germline V gene data show CDR1 as MNHNY and CDR2 as SVGAGI (reference sequence). This CDR3 is 12 amino acids long.

The sample here was whole blood, taken in connection with sensitization to the hapten diphenylcyclopropenone (DPC). The receptor comes from a woman between 50 and 59 years old with alopecia areata. Some clones in this sample may be carry-over from other donors' samples. The chain is built from TRBV6-6 and TRBJ1-1, with D maybe TRBD1 (6 bases). CDR3 bases: TGTGCCAGCAGTTACTTAGAGGGGGGAGCTTTCTTT. Its translation: CASSYLEGGAFF.